This TCR beta chain was obtained from a study of control samples from healthy donors and cancer patients. Germline CDR1 and CDR2: SGHAT and FQDESV (reference sequence). This CDR3 has 16 residues. V dropped 5 bases and J dropped 4 bases, with 18 bases sitting between them. Only in-frame clones appear in the TCRdb table, and some are missing; sequencing was by immunoSEQ multiplex PCR. In the table there are about 29,000 clones, roughly nine tenths of which are singletons. V is TRBV11-1 and J is TRBJ2-1; TRBD2 might be the D (5 bases). The TCR sequence derives from a female donor with melanoma. Source material: formalin-fixed, paraffin-embedded tissue. CDR3 protein: CASSLERPTGYNEQFF. CDR3 bases: TGTGCCAGCAGCCTAGAGCGGCCCACGGGGTACAATGAGCAGTTCTTC.